The rows below give T cell receptor beta chains drawn from one sample of a study of long-term antiretroviral therapy in people with HIV. Assay: immunoSEQ multiplex PCR; the TCRdb copy retains only in-frame clones and omits some. In the table there are 20,000 or so clones, approximately 80% of which are singletons. Sample: unsorted PBMCs, taken at the start of antiretroviral therapy, before treatment. All receptors come from a young woman with HIV. CDR3s include the opening cysteine and the closing phenylalanine or tryptophan. The order of the fields is J gene, CDR3 length, D gene, clone size, V gene, CDR3 protein, CDR3 DNA. The D gene is left open where the match is weak. A row's size may be missing; if present it is once, few, many or a size class.

>TRBJ1-5|11|-|-|TRBV28
CASSLRQPQHF
TGTGCCAGCAGTTTAAGGCAGCCCCAGCATTTT
>TRBJ2-7|15|TRBD1|-|TRBV11-2
CASSLGGQGFHEQYF
TGTGCCAGCAGCTTAGGTGGACAGGGGTTCCACGAGCAGTACTTC
>TRBJ1-1|14|-|-|TRBV19
CASSIVGGNTEAFF
TGTGCCAGTAGTATCGTCGGAGGGAACACTGAAGCTTTCTTT
>TRBJ2-1|14|TRBD2|-|TRBV9
CASNRLAGDNEQFF
TGTGCCAGCAATCGACTAGCGGGGGACAATGAGCAGTTCTTC
>TRBJ2-1|16|TRBD2|few|TRBV11-2
CASSSGANFFYNEQFF
TGTGCCAGCAGTAGCGGGGCGAACTTTTTTTACAATGAGCAGTTCTTC
>TRBJ2-7|12|-|few|TRBV6-6
CASSKQSYEQYF
TGTGCCAGCAGTAAACAGAGCTACGAGCAGTACTTC
>TRBJ2-4|14|-|once|TRBV5-4
CASSLGLEQNIQYF
TGTGCCAGCAGCTTGGGACTAGAGCAAAACATTCAGTACTTC
>TRBJ1-2|15|TRBD1|once|TRBV4-3
CASSQDQTGEQGYTF
TGCGCCAGCAGCCAAGATCAGACAGGGGAGCAAGGCTACACCTTC
>TRBJ2-3|18|-|-|TRBV5-1
CASSQGLAHGPVPDTQYF
TGCGCCAGCAGCCAGGGCCTAGCCCATGGTCCGGTCCCAGATACGCAGTATTTT
>TRBJ1-4|16|TRBD1|-|TRBV18
CASSLNRGPANEKLFF
TGTGCCAGCTCACTTAACAGGGGGCCAGCTAATGAAAAACTGTTTTTT
>TRBJ1-4|14|-|-|TRBV28
CASSLDRVREKLFF
TGTGCCAGCAGCCTCGATCGAGTTCGAGAAAAACTGTTTTTT
>TRBJ2-7|17|TRBD2|-|TRBV30
CAWSFFRTSGGSYEQYF
TGTGCCTGGAGTTTTTTCCGGACTAGCGGGGGGTCCTACGAGCAGTACTTC
>TRBJ1-1|14|-|-|TRBV5-1
CASSFLGDQTEAFF
TGCGCCAGCAGCTTTTTAGGGGATCAGACTGAAGCTTTCTTT
>TRBJ1-1|13|-|-|TRBV29-1
CSVRYTDVTEAFF
TGCAGCGTACGATACACAGATGTCACTGAAGCTTTCTTT
>TRBJ2-6|16|-|-|TRBV9
CASSEPTASGANVLTF
TGTGCCAGCAGCGAACCGACGGCCTCTGGGGCCAACGTCCTGACTTTC
>TRBJ1-2|14|-|-|TRBV28
CASSLAGAIHGYTF
TGTGCCAGCAGTTTGGCGGGCGCTATTCATGGCTACACCTTC
>TRBJ2-1|16|-|-|TRBV28
CASSSFDSGSYNEQFF
TGTGCCAGCAGTTCCTTCGACAGCGGCTCCTACAATGAGCAGTTCTTC
>TRBJ2-2|11|-|-|TRBV6-6
CASSSTGELFF
TGTGCCAGCAGCAGCACCGGGGAGCTGTTTTTT
>TRBJ2-1|16|-|-|TRBV11-2
CASSPIVGPLYNEQFF
TGTGCCAGCAGCCCCATCGTGGGGCCCCTATACAATGAGCAGTTCTTC
>TRBJ1-1|16|TRBD1|-|TRBV7-8
CASSSGQGLQTAEAFF
TGTGCCAGCAGCTCAGGACAGGGGCTACAAACGGCTGAAGCTTTCTTT
>TRBJ1-5|14|TRBD1|-|TRBV19
CASSGTGGNQPQHF
TGTGCCAGTAGTGGGACAGGGGGCAATCAGCCCCAGCATTTT
>TRBJ1-1|12|-|-|TRBV5-1
CASSLDGFEAFF
TGCGCCAGCAGCTTGGACGGGTTTGAAGCTTTCTTT
>TRBJ2-7|15|-|-|TRBV7-2
CASSLLYSGSREQYF
TGTGCCAGCAGCCTATTGTATAGTGGGTCGCGCGAGCAGTACTTC
>TRBJ1-1|14|-|once|TRBV9
CASSVVSRNTEAFF
TGTGCCAGCAGCGTAGTATCAAGGAACACTGAAGCTTTCTTT
>TRBJ2-2|18|TRBD2|-|TRBV11-2
CASRPQRGGGRVTGELFF
TGTGCCAGCAGACCACAACGGGGGGGAGGGAGGGTTACCGGGGAGCTGTTTTTT
>TRBJ2-1|11|-|-|TRBV6-5
CASGPLASLFF
TGTGCCAGCGGGCCCCTAGCCTCCTTGTTCTTC
>TRBJ2-7|14|-|-|TRBV15
CATSRGGAAYEQYF
TGTGCCACCAGCAGAGGAGGGGCCGCCTACGAGCAGTACTTC
>TRBJ1-2|13|-|-|TRBV7-2
CASSLERGGGYTF
TGTGCCAGCAGCTTAGAAAGGGGGGGAGGCTACACCTTC
>TRBJ2-1|16|TRBD2|-|TRBV28
CATLSPGTSGRVEQFF
TGTGCCACCCTGTCCCCCGGGACTAGCGGGAGAGTTGAGCAGTTCTTC
>TRBJ1-1|13|-|-|TRBV19
CASSPLANTEAFF
TGTGCCAGTAGCCCTTTGGCAAACACTGAAGCTTTCTTT
>TRBJ1-5|13|-|-|TRBV19
CASSFEPFQPQHF
TGTGCCAGTAGTTTCGAGCCCTTTCAGCCCCAGCATTTT
>TRBJ2-7|17|-|-|TRBV19
CASSRSTGTTGDYEQYF
TGTGCCAGTAGTAGAAGTACCGGGACAACTGGGGACTACGAGCAGTACTTC
>TRBJ2-6|18|TRBD1|-|TRBV5-6
CASSLYGTGLSGANVLTF
TGTGCCAGCAGCTTGTATGGGACAGGGCTCTCTGGGGCCAACGTCCTGACTTTC
>TRBJ2-2|13|-|few|TRBV14
CASGGARNGELFF
TGTGCCAGCGGGGGGGCCCGGAACGGGGAGCTGTTTTTT
>TRBJ1-2|13|-|few|TRBV7-6
CASSPAATLGYTF
TGTGCCAGCAGCCCAGCGGCAACCCTGGGCTACACCTTC
>TRBJ1-5|15|-|once|TRBV28
CASSYPDSVKQPQHF
TGTGCCAGCAGTTACCCTGACAGCGTGAAGCAGCCCCAGCATTTT
>TRBJ2-7|14|-|-|TRBV5-4
CASSSDAGDPEQYF
TGTGCCAGCAGCTCCGATGCCGGGGACCCCGAGCAGTACTTC
>TRBJ1-3|16|-|-|TRBV5-1
CASSLDGLNSGNTIYF
TGCGCCAGCAGCTTGGATGGACTGAACTCTGGAAACACCATATATTTT
>TRBJ2-1|15|TRBD2|-|TRBV6-1
CASSGRDYSYNEQFF
TGTGCCAGCAGTGGCCGGGACTACTCCTACAATGAGCAGTTCTTC
>TRBJ2-1|15|-|-|TRBV2
CASGNEAEAYNEQFF
TGTGCCAGCGGAAATGAGGCAGAGGCCTACAATGAGCAGTTCTTC
>TRBJ1-2|17|TRBD1|medium-sized|TRBV4-3
CASSQDKETGDYRGYTF
TGCGCCAGCAGCCAAGATAAGGAGACAGGGGATTATCGTGGCTACACCTTC
>TRBJ2-7|11|-|-|TRBV5-8
CASVRGYEQYF
TGTGCCAGCGTCCGGGGCTACGAGCAGTACTTC
>TRBJ2-7|15|-|-|TRBV21-1
CASSRPAGKSYEQYF
TGTGCCAGCAGCAGACCAGCGGGGAAATCCTACGAGCAGTACTTC